This section outlines one T cell receptor (beta chain) sequence together with its context. This entry belongs to a study of T-cell memory formation after mild COVID-19. TCRdb reprocessed the 5' RACE reads with MiXCR, giving one entry per CDR3 protein. This sample carries about 90,000 distinct CDR3 sequences, about 15% of them seen once, and the ten largest clones take approximately 40%. Sequencing was performed on PBMCs or a T cell subset sorted from them (not recorded which). The sequence came from a man aged 18 to 29 who had mild COVID-19 (a few samples of this study predate the infection). Cell type and time point are not known.

The CDR3 protein is CASSQESGGVRETQYF. CDR3 nucleotides: TGCGCCAGCAGCCAAGAAAGCGGGGGGGTACGAGAGACCCAGTACTTC. V usage is TRBV4-3 and J usage is TRBJ2-5; TRBD2 matches 10 bases. The CDR3 covers 16 residues. Germline CDR1 and CDR2: LGHNA and YSLEER. J was trimmed by 4 bases and V by 0 bases; bases with no gene match: 5.